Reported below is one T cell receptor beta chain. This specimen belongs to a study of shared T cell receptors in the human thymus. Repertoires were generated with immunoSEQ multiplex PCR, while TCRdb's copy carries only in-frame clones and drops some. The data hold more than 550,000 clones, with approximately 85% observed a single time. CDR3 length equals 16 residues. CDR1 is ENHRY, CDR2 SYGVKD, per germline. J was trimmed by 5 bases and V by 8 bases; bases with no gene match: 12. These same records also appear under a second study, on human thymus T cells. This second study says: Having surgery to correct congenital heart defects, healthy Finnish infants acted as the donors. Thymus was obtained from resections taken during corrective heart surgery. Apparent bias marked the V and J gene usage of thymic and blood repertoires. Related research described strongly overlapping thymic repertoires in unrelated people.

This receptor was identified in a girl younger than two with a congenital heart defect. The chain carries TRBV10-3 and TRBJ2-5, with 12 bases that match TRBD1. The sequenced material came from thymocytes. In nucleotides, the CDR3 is TGTGCCATCCATGTCAAGCCGGGACAGGGGGCTGAGACCCAGTACTTC. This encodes CAIHVKPGQGAETQYF.